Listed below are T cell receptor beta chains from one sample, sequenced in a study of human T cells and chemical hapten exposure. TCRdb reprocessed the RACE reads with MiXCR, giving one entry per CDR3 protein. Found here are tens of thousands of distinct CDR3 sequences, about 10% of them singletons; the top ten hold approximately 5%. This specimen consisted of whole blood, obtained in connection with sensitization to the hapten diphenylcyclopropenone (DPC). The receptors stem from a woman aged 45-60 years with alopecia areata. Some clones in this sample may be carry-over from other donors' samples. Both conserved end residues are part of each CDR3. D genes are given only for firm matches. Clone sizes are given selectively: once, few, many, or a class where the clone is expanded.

TGTGCCAGCAGTCCCCAGGGGGGGCCCTACAATGAGCAGTTCTTC	CASSPQGGPYNEQFF	many	-	TRBV27	TRBJ2-1
TGTGCCAGCAGTTACGGTTTCTGGGGCTACACCTTC	CASSYGFWGYTF	-	-	TRBV6-2/TRBV6-3	TRBJ1-2
TGTGCCAGCAGTTATGGACTAGCGGCAGATACGCAGTATTTT	CASSYGLAADTQYF	few	TRBD2	TRBV7-8	TRBJ2-3
TGTGCCTGGACCTTGGACAGGGCTGGAAACACCATATATTTT	CAWTLDRAGNTIYF	few	TRBD1	TRBV30	TRBJ1-3
TGCAGTGCTAGATCACTCTACGGGAGATATGGATCACCCCTCCACTTT	CSARSLYGRYGSPLHF	many	-	TRBV20-1	TRBJ1-6
TGCAGTGCGGAACCGGGACAGGGGCAGGAGACCCAGTACTTC	CSAEPGQGQETQYF	many	TRBD1	TRBV20-1	TRBJ2-5
TGTGCCAGCAGCTTAGTGACGGCCCAAGCCAAAAACATTCAGTACTTC	CASSLVTAQAKNIQYF	many	-	TRBV7-2	TRBJ2-4
TGTGCCAGCAGCCAAGGAGGCGGGCAGACCTACGAGCAGTACTTC	CASSQGGGQTYEQYF	-	-	TRBV4-2	TRBJ2-7
TGTGCCAGCAGCTTAGGAGGGGGAGGCAGGACCCAGTACTTC	CASSLGGGGRTQYF	many	-	TRBV7-2	TRBJ2-5
TGCAGCGGAGTCTCTCGGGGGCGCGAGCAGTACTTC	CSGVSRGREQYF	-	-	TRBV29-1	TRBJ2-7
TGTGCCAGCAGTTTATGGAGGGGCGGCTACACCTTC	CASSLWRGGYTF	many	-	TRBV28	TRBJ1-2
TGTGTCAGCAGTGAAGCTCGGGGCGCAACTTACTACACCTTC	CVSSEARGATYYTF	once	-	TRBV2	TRBJ1-2
TGTGCCAGCAGTTTGGCGACAGGGTATACTGAAGCTTTCTTT	CASSLATGYTEAFF	many	TRBD1	TRBV28	TRBJ1-1
TGCAGCGTAACTACTGAGACCCAGTACTTC	CSVTTETQYF	-	-	TRBV29-1	TRBJ2-5
TGTGCCAGCAGCTCGGGTCGGTTGGCCGGGGAGCTGTTTTTT	CASSSGRLAGELFF	few	-	TRBV3-1	TRBJ2-2
TGTGCCAGCAGCTTGACTAGGACAGAAGAGACCCAGTACTTC	CASSLTRTEETQYF	many	-	TRBV5-6	TRBJ2-5
TGCAGCGTTGAAGGAGTCGGAGGGGACGTAAACACCATATATTTT	CSVEGVGGDVNTIYF	-	-	TRBV29-1	TRBJ1-3
TGCAGCGCGGGACAGGGGGTCACTGAAGCTTTCTTT	CSAGQGVTEAFF	many	TRBD1	TRBV29-1	TRBJ1-1
TGCAGTGCGGCTAGCGGGAGGAGTTCCGGGGAGCTGTTTTTT	CSAASGRSSGELFF	-	TRBD2	TRBV20-1	TRBJ2-2
TGTGCCAGTAGTCCCGGGTTAGCGGGAGAACCCTACAATGAGCAGTTCTTC	CASSPGLAGEPYNEQFF	few	TRBD2	TRBV19	TRBJ2-1
TGTGCCAGCAGTTCCGGGACAGGGGTCGGTAACTATGGCTACACCTTC	CASSSGTGVGNYGYTF	many	TRBD1	TRBV6-6	TRBJ1-2
TGTGCCAGCAGCTTAACAGTAGCAGGGGACGAGCAGTACTTC	CASSLTVAGDEQYF	-	-	TRBV5-5	TRBJ2-7
TGCAGTGCAAGGATTAGCGGGAATCGATACAATGAGCAGTTCTTC	CSARISGNRYNEQFF	many	TRBD2	TRBV20-1	TRBJ2-1
TGTGCCAGCAACTCGGCCGGGCTTACCTACGAGCAGTACTTC	CASNSAGLTYEQYF	many	-	TRBV12-3/TRBV12-4	TRBJ2-7
TGCAGCGTTGTCCTAGCGGGAGGGATATACAATGAGCAGTTCTTC	CSVVLAGGIYNEQFF	many	TRBD2	TRBV29-1	TRBJ2-1
TGCAGCGTGGTGACTAGCGGGAGATCCCGCGAGCAGTACTTC	CSVVTSGRSREQYF	many	TRBD2	TRBV29-1	TRBJ2-7
TGTGCCAGTAGTATCGAGGGGGCGTACAGCACAGATACGCAGTATTTT	CASSIEGAYSTDTQYF	few	TRBD1	TRBV19	TRBJ2-3
TGTGCCAGCCTCGGCGGGATGTCGGATACGCAGTATTTT	CASLGGMSDTQYF	many	-	TRBV2	TRBJ2-3
TGTGCCAGCTCACCATCTTCCTCGAGCACTGAAGCTTTCTTT	CASSPSSSSTEAFF	-	-	TRBV18	TRBJ1-1
TGCGCCAGCAGCCAACTAGCGGGAGTGGTTTACGAGCAGTACTTC	CASSQLAGVVYEQYF	many	TRBD2	TRBV4-1	TRBJ2-7
TGCAGTGCTAGAGAGTGGACGGGCAATCAGCCCCAGCATTTT	CSAREWTGNQPQHF	few	-	TRBV20-1	TRBJ1-5
TGTGCCAGCAGGCTTAAGGGTAGCAATCAGCCCCAGCATTTT	CASRLKGSNQPQHF	few	-	TRBV3-1	TRBJ1-5
TGTGCCTGGAGTGGCCTAGCGGGAGTTAGTGAGCAGTTCTTC	CAWSGLAGVSEQFF	-	TRBD2	TRBV30	TRBJ2-1
TGTGCCAGCAGTCTGGCCGGTGGGATGATCGGAGAGCAGTACTTC	CASSLAGGMIGEQYF	many	-	TRBV12-3/TRBV12-4	TRBJ2-7
TGCAGTGCTAGAGATCGCGGACACCCCGGACGTCGGAGGTACAATGAGCAGTTCTTC	CSARDRGHPGRRRYNEQFF	many	-	TRBV20-1	TRBJ2-1
TGTGCCAGCTCAACCGACCAACACAATGAGCAGTTCTTC	CASSTDQHNEQFF	many	-	TRBV18	TRBJ2-1
TGCAGTGGTATGGACTTAGCGGGAGAGACCCAGTACTTC	CSGMDLAGETQYF	many	TRBD2	TRBV20-1	TRBJ2-5
TGTGCCAGCAGCCACACAGGGATTCGCACCGGGGAGCTGTTTTTT	CASSHTGIRTGELFF	many	-	TRBV3-1	TRBJ2-2
TGTGCCAGCAGCTTAGGGCGGCTCGGCCAAGAGACCCAGTACTTC	CASSLGRLGQETQYF	-	-	TRBV7-2	TRBJ2-5
TGCAGTGCTAGAAGGCAGGGGGAAGTGCGGGGCTACACCTTC	CSARRQGEVRGYTF	-	TRBD1	TRBV20-1	TRBJ1-2
TGTGCCAGCAGTTTAGTGCCAGGATTCAATCAGCCCCAGCATTTT	CASSLVPGFNQPQHF	many	-	TRBV27	TRBJ1-5
TGTGCCACCGGGACTCAGAGCAATCAGCCCCAGCATTTT	CATGTQSNQPQHF	few	-	TRBV24-1	TRBJ1-5
TGTGCCAGCAGTTTATCGTCCCGCGGGACTAGTTTTGAGCAGTACTTC	CASSLSSRGTSFEQYF	-	TRBD2	TRBV27	TRBJ2-7
TGTGCCAGCTCCGGGGACAGGGCGGCCACCGGGGAGCTGTTTTTT	CASSGDRAATGELFF	many	TRBD1	TRBV18	TRBJ2-2
TGTGCCAGCAGCTACTATCGGGGGAGCTACGAGCAGTACTTC	CASSYYRGSYEQYF	once	-	TRBV7-6	TRBJ2-7
TGTGCCAGCAGTCACGGACAGGGGGCCACTGAAGCTTTCTTT	CASSHGQGATEAFF	-	TRBD1	TRBV2	TRBJ1-1